The clone carrying this T cell receptor (beta chain) has more than one count but fewer than ten. This specimen comes from a study of T-cell memory formation after mild COVID-19. Constant-segment primers were used for 5'RACE, and the resulting TCR alpha and TCR beta cDNA libraries carried sample barcodes and UMIs. TCRdb recomputed calls from the 5' RACE reads with MiXCR, one row per CDR3 protein. The table includes hundreds of thousands of distinct CDR3 sequences, roughly a fifth detected once. This sequence originates from a man between 18 and 35 years old who had mild COVID-19 (a few samples of this study predate the infection). Cell type and time point are not known. Sequences were obtained from PBMCs or a T cell subset sorted from them (not recorded which).

The CDR3 here is CASSQNMGDRGYEQYF. In DNA form, the CDR3 reads TGCGCCAGCAGCCAAAACATGGGGGACCGGGGATACGAGCAGTACTTC. This chain joins TRBV4-1 and TRBJ2-7; the D call may be TRBD1 or TRBD2 (5 bases each). The CDR3 runs 16 residues. Per the germline V gene, CDR1 is MGHRA and CDR2 is YSYEKL. Trimming left V 2 bases short and J 4 bases short, with 18 bases between.